Below, one T cell receptor beta chain is given with its context. Its specificity is not known. The primer mix had 60 Vbeta and 13 Jbeta primers. The repertoire was sequenced with immunoSEQ multiplex PCR; TCRdb's copy has only in-frame clones and lacks some. The table has more than 250,000 clones, approximately 90% seen once. This specimen belongs to a study of cytomegalovirus exposure and HLA in healthy donors. Study conclusions and caveats: Most TCR sequences proved rare, with some public TCRs found in many donors. A further, later analysis showed that HLA-associated TCR beta chains (compared with equally common others) were more clonally expanded.

This CDR3 is 13 amino acids long. Germline assignment: CDR1 SGHRS and CDR2 YFSETQ. Trimming removed 0 bases from V and 12 bases from J; junction bases left unmatched: 6. The J gene is TRBJ2-7, the V gene TRBV5-1, with 10 bases lining up with TRBD1. The source material was PBMCs. The TCR was taken from a woman between 18 and 30 years old in good health and CMV-seronegative. CDR3 amino acids: CASSLGGQGDLYF. The CDR3 bases are TGCGCCAGCAGCTTGGGCGGACAGGGGGACTTGTACTTC.